In its sample, the clone carrying this T cell receptor beta chain was seen many times. The entry originates in a study of T cells in Graves' hyperthyroidism and ophthalmopathy. Amplified regions were TCR beta CDR3 sequences from RNA transcripts. The TCR CDR3 was amplified in a first-round RT-PCR using the HTBI primer set. MiXCR was run by TCRdb on the multiplex PCR reads, yielding one entry per CDR3 protein. The table shows 300,000 to 400,000 distinct CDR3 sequences, with 18% occurring only once. Germline CDR1 and CDR2: SGHRS and YFSETQ. V lost 0 bases and J lost 5, with 11 bases in between. The CDR3 loop spans 14 amino acids. Diagnoses were established using clinical symptoms, serum thyroxine and TRAb, thyroid ultrasound and orbital computed tomography.

Material for sequencing was blood. The sequence was obtained from a woman between 50 and 59 years old with Graves' hyperthyroidism. This chain links TRBV5-1 with TRBJ1-2, with unresolved D. In DNA, the CDR3 is TGCGCCAGCAGCTTGGCCGAACAGCTTTATGGCTACACCTTC. It is translated as CASSLAEQLYGYTF.